The present TCR beta chain was sequenced within a study of cytomegalovirus exposure and HLA in healthy donors. Study results and limitations: Excluded were some V segments that proved indistinguishable, including TRBV6-2 and TRBV6-3. In vitro experiments confirmed that three CMV-associated chains were specific for CMV antigens. Earlier analysis yielded a pattern in which most TCR beta V segments were productive about 90% or about 30% of the time.

Comment on this clone: What it binds is unknown.

PCR used 60 Vbeta primers and 13 Jbeta primers. Profiled with immunoSEQ multiplex PCR; TCRdb holds only in-frame clones, not every one. The repertoire holds around 150,000 clones, with more than 80% as singletons. J lost 5 bases, V lost 3 bases, and 8 bases had no gene match. Looked up from germline, CDR1 is LNHNV and CDR2 is YYDKDF (reference sequence). This CDR3 comprises 15 residues. The clonotype comes from a woman under 40 in good health and CMV-seropositive. Specimen: PBMCs. V usage is TRBV15 and J usage is TRBJ2-3; 7 bases agree with TRBD1. DNA for the CDR3: TGTGCCACCAGCAGGGGTAGGGGGCGTGAAGATACGCAGTATTTT. Translation gives CATSRGRGREDTQYF.